These 31 T cell receptor beta chains came from one sample sequenced in a study of shared clonotypes between healthy human individuals. Here immunoSEQ multiplex PCR was the method, and the copy in TCRdb shows in-frame clones only, minus some. The sample contains over a million clones, roughly 96% of which appear only once. What was sequenced was naive CD4+ T cells sorted from blood. Subset denoted: CD45RA+ positively selected. All receptors come from a man between 25 and 39 years old in good health.

The rearrangement links TRBV6-6 to TRBJ2-6, with a possible D match to TRBD2 (5 bases). The CDR3 totals 14 residues. Germline V lookup: CDR1 MNHNY, CDR2 SVGAGI (reference sequence). The V end was cut by 6 bases, the J end by 1 base, with 7 bases between. The CDR3 nucleotides are TGTGCCAGCAGCCGGAGGTCTGGGGCCAACGTCCTGACTTTC. As protein: CASSRRSGANVLTF.

CDR3 sequence (DNA): TGTGCCAGCAGCTTAGCGCGGCAGGACTATGGCTACACCTTC. Encoded protein: CASSLARQDYGYTF. The chain combines TRBV7-2 with TRBJ1-2; D call uncertain. There are 14 residues in the CDR3. Germline CDR1 reads SGHTA; CDR2 reads FQGNSA. V was pared by 0 bases and J by 3 bases, with 8 bases between.

The chain employs TRBV4-2 and TRBJ1-5; possibly TRBD1 for D (5 bases). Per germline, CDR1 LGHNA and CDR2 YNFKEQ. The CDR3 has 15 residues. Trimming shortened V by 0 bases and J by 0 bases, and 6 bases separated the two germline ends. The CDR3 loop is CASSQDGGSNQPQHF. For the CDR3, the DNA is TGTGCCAGCAGCCAAGACGGGGGTAGCAATCAGCCCCAGCATTTT.

The J gene is TRBJ1-5, the V gene TRBV10-3; D is unresolved. This CDR3 spans 15 amino acids. CDR1 and CDR2 (germline): ENHRY, SYGVKD. V gave up 0 bases and J gave up 1 base, with 7 bases separating them. The CDR3 DNA follows: TGTGCCATCAGTGAGTCCCTCCGAAGCAATCAGCCCCAGCATTTT. It yields the protein CAISESLRSNQPQHF.

The chain uses TRBV4-3 and TRBJ1-1; no clear D gene. Germline V CDR1 and CDR2: LGHNA, YSLEER. The ends were cut back, 2 bases at V and 3 bases at J, with 10 bases in the middle. This CDR3 is built from 14 residues. The CDR3 sequence: CASSQQVVDTEAFF. The CDR3 DNA reads as TGCGCCAGCAGCCAACAGGTCGTGGACACTGAAGCTTTCTTT.

To note about this clone: This sample also contains other DNA sequences that code for the same CDR3. The V gene is TRBV18, the J gene TRBJ1-4; possibly TRBD1 for D (5 bases). The germline V gene encodes CDR1 KGHSH and CDR2 LQKENI. V lost 3 bases and J lost 1, with 6 bases in between. This CDR3 region has 14 residues. The CDR3 DNA follows: TGTGCCAGCTCACCCGACAGAACTAATGAAAAACTGTTTTTT. Protein: CASSPDRTNEKLFF.

The chain joins TRBV5-1 to TRBJ2-1, with D hard to call. CDR3 length: 13 residues. The germline gives CDR1 SGHRS, CDR2 YFSETQ. Trimming removed 0 bases from V and 8 bases from J, with 9 bases in between. The CDR3 region has the DNA TGCGCCAGCAGCTTGGGGAAAGAAGATGAGCAGTTCTTC. This codes for CASSLGKEDEQFF.

This clone was seen once. The genes are TRBV10-2 and TRBJ1-4, with D uncertain. Between the trimmed V and J ends, which lost 1 base and 5 bases, there was a span of 5 bases. The CDR3 extends over 13 amino acids. Germline V gene sequence: CDR1 WSHSY, CDR2 SAAADI. The CDR3 bases are TGCGCCAGCAGTGAGTTAGGAAATGAAAAACTGTTTTTT. Its protein product is CASSELGNEKLFF.

This clone has just one count. This chain joins TRBV25-1 and TRBJ1-1, with D maybe TRBD1 (5 bases). V was pared by 6 bases and J by 7 bases, with 9 bases between. Germline loops: CDR1 MGHDK, CDR2 SYGVNS. CDR3 size: 11 residues. CDR3 sequence reads: CASRGTGEAFF. The CDR3 DNA follows: TGTGCCAGCAGAGGGACTGGTGAAGCTTTCTTT.

This rearrangement joins TRBV4-1 to TRBJ2-5; D unresolved. This CDR3 spans 15 amino acids. The germline V gene encodes CDR1 MGHRA and CDR2 YSYEKL. Trimming shortened V by 0 bases and J by 0 bases, and 8 bases separated the two germline ends. The CDR3 bases are TGCGCCAGCAGCCAAGATATGGGGTACCAAGAGACCCAGTACTTC. Protein product: CASSQDMGYQETQYF.

The table lists this clone with a count of one. V usage is TRBV27 and J usage is TRBJ2-7; D unclear. The germline V gene has CDR1 MNHEY and CDR2 SMNVEV (reference sequence). The V gene lost 9 bases and the J gene lost 3 bases, with 6 bases spanning the gap. The CDR3 is 10 residues long. In DNA form, the CDR3 reads TGTGCCAGGGCAGACTACGAGCAGTACTTC. Translated: CARADYEQYF.

This clone was recorded once. The chain joins TRBV5-1 to TRBJ1-5; no clear D gene. The CDR3 length is 14 residues. The germline V and J ends were trimmed by 4 bases and 2 bases, with 10 bases remaining between them. CDR1 is SGHRS, CDR2 YFSETQ, per germline. The CDR3 region is CASSLELGNQPQHF. In DNA form, the CDR3 reads TGCGCCAGCAGCCTTGAATTGGGCAATCAGCCCCAGCATTTT. Full variable domain (remainder filled in from reference TRBV5-1 and TRBJ1-5): KAGVTQTPRYLIKTRGQQVTLSCSPISGHRSVSWYQQTPGQGLQFLFEYFSETQRNKGNFPGRFSGRQFSNSRSEMNVSTLELGDSALYLCASSLELGNQPQHFGDGTRLSIL.

V and J are TRBV6-5 and TRBJ2-7; D gene unclear. Germline V gene sequence: CDR1 MNHEY, CDR2 SVGAGI. The CDR3 spans 13 residues. V lost 2 bases, J lost 2 bases, and 7 bases lay in between. CDR3 in DNA: TGTGCCAGCAGTTACAAAATCCCCTACGAGCAGTACTTC. Its protein is CASSYKIPYEQYF.

V and J are TRBV7-2 and TRBJ2-7; no clear D. The CDR3 runs to 15 residues. V was cut by 5 bases and J by 0 bases, with 14 bases left in between. The V gene's germline CDR1 is SGHTA and CDR2 FQGNSA. This CDR3 reads CASSPTASRSYEQYF. CDR3 sequence (DNA): TGTGCCAGCAGCCCTACGGCGTCCCGCTCCTACGAGCAGTACTTC.

This clone was counted once. The rearrangement joins TRBV27 to TRBJ2-3; 11 nucleotides agree with TRBD2. The V segment lost 4 bases and the J segment 4 bases; nucleotides outside the gene matches: 4. The CDR3 runs 15 residues. Germline V gene data show CDR1 as MNHEY and CDR2 as SMNVEV (reference sequence). The CDR3 protein is CASSSIAGGPDTQYF. The CDR3 DNA is TGTGCCAGCAGTTCAATAGCGGGAGGGCCAGATACGCAGTATTTT.

This chain connects TRBV6-1 to TRBJ1-1, with D perhaps matching TRBD1 (5 bases). The germline gives CDR1 MNHNS, CDR2 SASEGT. Trimming took off 7 bases at V and 0 bases at J, with 12 bases between the two ends. The CDR3 loop spans 14 amino acids. The chain's CDR3 is CASKAGSLNTEAFF. The CDR3 region has the DNA TGTGCCAGCAAAGCAGGGAGCCTGAACACTGAAGCTTTCTTT.

This chain uses TRBV6-6 with TRBJ2-1; 11 nucleotides align to TRBD1. This CDR3 has 16 residues. Germline lookup yields CDR1 MNHNY and CDR2 SVGAGI (reference sequence). The V segment lost 3 bases and the J segment 7 bases; nucleotides outside the gene matches: 8. The DNA for the CDR3 is TGTGCCAGCAGTTATTCGGACAGGGGGCGTCTGAATGAGCAGTTCTTC. Protein sequence: CASSYSDRGRLNEQFF.

This clone has a single count. J is TRBJ2-1 and V is TRBV28; 9 nucleotides line up with TRBD2. J lost 8 bases, V lost 1 base, and 6 bases had no gene match. This CDR3 is built from 15 residues. Germline V gene lookup returns CDR1 MDHEN and CDR2 SYDVKM. CDR3 region: CASSLLREGRDEQFF. The CDR3 DNA is TGTGCCAGCAGTTTATTGCGGGAGGGCAGGGATGAGCAGTTCTTC.

The V gene is TRBV11-2, the J gene TRBJ1-2, with D uncertain. This CDR3 has 14 amino acids. The germline CDR1 and CDR2 sequences are SGHAT and FQNNGV. V shed 1 base and J shed 6 bases, with 12 bases lying between them. CDR3 loop: CASSLVGSKHGYTF. The CDR3 nucleotides are TGTGCCAGCAGCTTAGTCGGGAGTAAGCATGGCTACACCTTC.

Note on this clone: This sample includes further DNA sequences coding for the same CDR3. The chain links TRBV5-1 to TRBJ2-1; TRBD2 agrees at 9 bases. The V segment lost 4 bases and the J segment 4 bases; nucleotides outside the gene matches: 3. CDR1 is SGHRS, CDR2 YFSETQ, per germline. The CDR3 runs to 14 residues. The CDR3 sequence is CASSETSGYNEQFF. The DNA of the CDR3 is TGCGCCAGCAGCGAGACTAGCGGTTACAATGAGCAGTTCTTC. Based on the CDR3 plus reference TRBV5-1 and TRBJ2-1, the full variable domain is KAGVTQTPRYLIKTRGQQVTLSCSPISGHRSVSWYQQTPGQGLQFLFEYFSETQRNKGNFPGRFSGRQFSNSRSEMNVSTLELGDSALYLCASSETSGYNEQFFGPGTRLTVL.

The chain uses TRBV14 and TRBJ2-6; D might be TRBD1 (6 bases). The CDR3 runs 18 residues. In germline, CDR1 is SGHDN, CDR2 FVKESK. The ends were cut back, 4 bases at V and 0 bases at J, with 16 bases in the middle. The DNA of the CDR3 is TGTGCCAGCAGCCTCATAATCACAGGGAACTCTGGGGCCAACGTCCTGACTTTC. Translating gives CASSLIITGNSGANVLTF.

The chain recombines TRBV19 with TRBJ1-1; D remains unclear. This CDR3 contains 16 residues. V lost 6 bases and J lost 0, with 17 bases in between. CDR1 LNHDA and CDR2 SQIVND come from the germline V gene (reference sequence). In DNA form, the CDR3 reads TGTGCCAGTAGCCCCTGGTCTAGTTCAATGAACACTGAAGCTTTCTTT. As protein: CASSPWSSSMNTEAFF.

The genes are TRBV27 and TRBJ2-1; 11 bases match TRBD2. Looked up from germline, CDR1 is MNHEY and CDR2 is SMNVEV (reference sequence). The CDR3 covers 15 residues. The ends lost 6 bases at V and 9 bases at J; junction bases unmatched: 10. CDR3 amino acids: CASSWVLAGVSEQFF. The CDR3 DNA sequence: TGTGCCAGCAGCTGGGTACTAGCGGGAGTAAGTGAGCAGTTCTTC.

CDR3 in DNA: TGTGCCAGCAGCTTGGGCTGGGAGACCCAGTACTTC. This encodes CASSLGWETQYF. The J gene is TRBJ2-5, the V gene TRBV7-2; D ambiguous. Germline V gene lookup returns CDR1 SGHTA and CDR2 FQGNSA. Trimming shortened V by 3 bases and J by 5 bases, and 7 bases separated the two germline ends. The CDR3 is 12 amino acids.

The V gene is TRBV11-3, the J gene TRBJ2-1; D gene uncertain. V lost 2 bases and J 6 bases, leaving 5 bases between the germline ends. This CDR3 comprises 12 residues. Germline values: CDR1 SGHNT, CDR2 YENEEA. CDR3 protein: CASSLKGNEQFF. CDR3 nucleotides: TGTGCCAGCAGCTTAAAAGGCAATGAGCAGTTCTTC.

The gene calls are TRBV28 and TRBJ2-7; the match to TRBD2 covers 10 bases. Germline CDR1 MDHEN, CDR2 SYDVKM. This CDR3 is 16 amino acids long. The ends lost 4 bases at V and 9 bases at J; junction bases unmatched: 15. DNA for the CDR3: TGTGCCAGCAGTTCCAGCGGGAGGGCCTACTTAGTGGGGCAGTACTTC. This gives the protein CASSSSGRAYLVGQYF.

The chain links TRBV18 to TRBJ2-3, with D uncertain. Germline V lookup: CDR1 KGHSH, CDR2 LQKENI. This CDR3 is 13 amino acids long. V gave up 1 base and J gave up 6 bases, with 8 bases separating them. The CDR3 is CASSPRERDTQYF. The CDR3 DNA reads TGTGCCAGCTCACCACGAGAAAGGGATACGCAGTATTTT.

This clone was seen just once. The gene calls are TRBV11-2 and TRBJ2-7; D is perhaps TRBD1 or TRBD2 (6 bases each). In germline, CDR1 is SGHAT, CDR2 FQNNGV. The V gene lost 6 bases and the J gene lost 7 bases, with 13 bases spanning the gap. CDR3 length: 12 residues. CDR3 region: CASRDQGREQYF. CDR3 nucleotides: TGTGCCAGCAGGGACCAGGGGAGGGAGCAGTACTTC.

The J gene is TRBJ1-5, the V gene TRBV7-9; no reliable D call. Germline V gene sequence: CDR1 SEHNR, CDR2 FQNEAQ (reference sequence). The V end was cut by 1 base, the J end by 4 bases, with 11 bases between. The length of the CDR3 is 15 residues. CDR3 protein: CASSLESAGNQPQHF. The CDR3 bases are TGTGCCAGCAGCTTAGAATCGGCGGGGAATCAGCCCCAGCATTTT.

The genes are TRBV9 and TRBJ2-3; D is undetermined. Trimming took 0 bases from V and 6 from J, leaving 11 bases between them. CDR1 is SGDLS, CDR2 YYNGEE, per germline. There are 14 residues in the CDR3. The CDR3 region has the DNA TGTGCCAGCAGCGTAGCAACACTTGGGGATACGCAGTATTTT. Amino acid sequence: CASSVATLGDTQYF. The complete variable domain, with remaining parts taken from reference TRBV9 and TRBJ2-3, reads DSGVTQTPKHLITATGQRVTLRCSPRSGDLSVYWYQQSLDQGLQFLIQYYNGEERAKGNILERFSAQQFPDLHSELNLSSLELGDSALYFCASSVATLGDTQYFGPGTRLTVL.

This clone was counted once. The chain has TRBV2 and TRBJ2-7, with 8 bases lining up with TRBD2. This CDR3 is built from 17 residues. Germline V CDR1 and CDR2: SNHLY, FYNNEI. V gave up 3 bases and J gave up 0 bases; unmatched junction bases: 10. The CDR3 protein is CASSDFAGGGSSYEQYF. The CDR3 DNA reads TGTGCCAGCAGTGATTTTGCGGGAGGAGGGAGCTCCTACGAGCAGTACTTC.